Listed below are T cell receptor beta chains from one sample, sequenced in a study of cytomegalovirus exposure and HLA in healthy donors. Repertoires were generated with immunoSEQ multiplex PCR, while TCRdb's copy carries only in-frame clones and drops some. The sample gives 84,000 or so clones, about three quarters of which show up once; 2% to 2.5% is in the top ten. Sequencing was done on a sample of PBMCs. Receptors were obtained from a boy between 10 and 17 years old in good health and CMV-seronegative. Both conserved end residues are part of each CDR3. Each record gives: clone size, D gene, J gene, V gene, CDR3 DNA, CDR3 protein. The D gene is left open where the match is weak. Size is omitted from some rows. Given values are once, few, many or a class for expanded clones.

clone_size: once; d_call: TRBD1; j_call: TRBJ2-7; v_call: TRBV6-5; cdr3_nt: TGTGCCAGCAGTTACTCCGCCTCGACAGGGGCCTACGAGCAGTACTTC; cdr3_aa: CASSYSASTGAYEQYF
clone_size: -; d_call: TRBD1; j_call: TRBJ1-1; v_call: TRBV7-9; cdr3_nt: TGTGCCAGCAGCTTCGGGACAGGGGGAGACACTGAAGCTTTCTTT; cdr3_aa: CASSFGTGGDTEAFF
clone_size: -; d_call: TRBD1; j_call: TRBJ2-7; v_call: TRBV7-9; cdr3_nt: TGTGCCAGCAGCCCCGGGACAGGTACATACGAGCAGTACTTC; cdr3_aa: CASSPGTGTYEQYF
clone_size: -; d_call: TRBD2; j_call: TRBJ2-3; v_call: TRBV4-3; cdr3_nt: TGCGCCAGCAGCCAAGATCGGGCTAGCGGAGATACGCAGTATTTT; cdr3_aa: CASSQDRASGDTQYF
clone_size: few; d_call: TRBD1; j_call: TRBJ2-7; v_call: TRBV2; cdr3_nt: TGTGCCAGCAGTGGGACAGGGGCCTACTCCTACGAGCAGTACTTC; cdr3_aa: CASSGTGAYSYEQYF
clone_size: once; d_call: TRBD1; j_call: TRBJ2-1; v_call: TRBV30; cdr3_nt: TGTGCCTGGAGTCCTGGACAGGATTACAATGAGCAGTTCTTC; cdr3_aa: CAWSPGQDYNEQFF
clone_size: -; d_call: -; j_call: TRBJ1-4; v_call: TRBV30; cdr3_nt: TGTGCCTGGAGGACAGACACTAATGAAAAACTGTTTTTT; cdr3_aa: CAWRTDTNEKLFF
clone_size: few; d_call: -; j_call: TRBJ2-7; v_call: TRBV14; cdr3_nt: TGTGCCAGCAGCCCCGGGACAATATCCTACGAGCAGTACTTC; cdr3_aa: CASSPGTISYEQYF
clone_size: -; d_call: -; j_call: TRBJ2-3; v_call: TRBV9; cdr3_nt: TGTGCCAGCAGCCTCCACATACGCCGCACAGATACGCAGTATTTT; cdr3_aa: CASSLHIRRTDTQYF
clone_size: -; d_call: -; j_call: TRBJ2-7; v_call: TRBV7-2; cdr3_nt: TGTGCCAGCAGCTCTCGGACGGGGGAGCAGTACTTC; cdr3_aa: CASSSRTGEQYF
clone_size: -; d_call: -; j_call: TRBJ2-7; v_call: TRBV6-5; cdr3_nt: TGTGCCAGCAGAGGGGTTGCCTACGAGCAGTACTTC; cdr3_aa: CASRGVAYEQYF
clone_size: -; d_call: TRBD2; j_call: TRBJ2-3; v_call: TRBV9; cdr3_nt: TGTGCCAGCAGCGTAGTAGCGGGATCAGGGGATACGCAGTATTTT; cdr3_aa: CASSVVAGSGDTQYF
clone_size: -; d_call: -; j_call: TRBJ1-2; v_call: TRBV25-1; cdr3_nt: TGTGCCAGCAGTGATCCGAGACACAACTATGGCTACACCTTC; cdr3_aa: CASSDPRHNYGYTF
clone_size: few; d_call: -; j_call: TRBJ2-7; v_call: TRBV5-1; cdr3_nt: TGCGCCAGCAGCTCCACACAGGGATACGAGCAGTACTTC; cdr3_aa: CASSSTQGYEQYF
clone_size: many; d_call: -; j_call: TRBJ2-1; v_call: TRBV6-4; cdr3_nt: TGTGCCACCTCCTTACTAGGACAGCACAATGAGCAGTTCTTC; cdr3_aa: CATSLLGQHNEQFF
clone_size: -; d_call: -; j_call: TRBJ2-1; v_call: TRBV15; cdr3_nt: TGTGCCACCAGCAGAGATGACTTACGAGACAATGAGCAGTTCTTC; cdr3_aa: CATSRDDLRDNEQFF
clone_size: once; d_call: TRBD2; j_call: TRBJ2-2; v_call: TRBV29-1; cdr3_nt: TGCAGCGTTATCGGACTAGCGGGGGGCAAGGGCTCCGGGGAGCTGTTTTTT; cdr3_aa: CSVIGLAGGKGSGELFF
clone_size: -; d_call: -; j_call: TRBJ2-1; v_call: TRBV29-1; cdr3_nt: TGCAGTTTAACGGGTCTTAACAATGAGCAGTTCTTC; cdr3_aa: CSLTGLNNEQFF
clone_size: few; d_call: TRBD2; j_call: TRBJ2-1; v_call: TRBV2; cdr3_nt: TGTGCCAGCAGGAAAAGACTAGCGGGAGGGCATGAGCAGTTCTTC; cdr3_aa: CASRKRLAGGHEQFF
clone_size: -; d_call: -; j_call: TRBJ1-5; v_call: TRBV28; cdr3_nt: TGTGCCAGCAGTCGGGGGGGAACAAGCAATCAGCCCCAGCATTTT; cdr3_aa: CASSRGGTSNQPQHF
clone_size: few; d_call: TRBD1; j_call: TRBJ2-7; v_call: TRBV28; cdr3_nt: TGTGCCAGCAGTTTAGGGACAGGGGGCGAGCAGTACTTC; cdr3_aa: CASSLGTGGEQYF
clone_size: -; d_call: -; j_call: TRBJ2-7; v_call: TRBV7-8; cdr3_nt: TGTGCCAGCAGCTCCCATCGACTCTACGAGCAGTACTTC; cdr3_aa: CASSSHRLYEQYF
clone_size: -; d_call: TRBD2; j_call: TRBJ2-7; v_call: TRBV9; cdr3_nt: TGTGCCAGCAGCGTCGGACTAGCGGTGGAGAACGAGCAGTACTTC; cdr3_aa: CASSVGLAVENEQYF
clone_size: -; d_call: TRBD2; j_call: TRBJ2-7; v_call: TRBV4-3; cdr3_nt: TGCGCCAGCAGCCAAGATAGGCTAGCGGGAGGGCTCTACGAGCAGTACTTC; cdr3_aa: CASSQDRLAGGLYEQYF
clone_size: -; d_call: TRBD1; j_call: TRBJ2-3; v_call: TRBV6-4; cdr3_nt: TGTGCCAGCAGTGTCGGGACAGCCCGCACAGATACGCAGTATTTT; cdr3_aa: CASSVGTARTDTQYF
clone_size: -; d_call: -; j_call: TRBJ2-1; v_call: TRBV4-3; cdr3_nt: TGCGCCAGCACCCCCGCCCCGGGTTCCTACAATGAGCAGTTCTTC; cdr3_aa: CASTPAPGSYNEQFF
clone_size: once; d_call: -; j_call: TRBJ2-1; v_call: TRBV7-2; cdr3_nt: TGTGCCAGCAGCTCCGGCACAGGGACTGAGCAGTTCTTC; cdr3_aa: CASSSGTGTEQFF
clone_size: -; d_call: TRBD1; j_call: TRBJ2-7; v_call: TRBV28; cdr3_nt: TGTGCCAGCAGTCCAACTTTGAACGACAGGGGCTACGAGCAGTACTTC; cdr3_aa: CASSPTLNDRGYEQYF
clone_size: -; d_call: TRBD2; j_call: TRBJ2-7; v_call: TRBV7-2; cdr3_nt: TGTGCCAGCAGCAAAGATGGGAGGGAGGCCTTGGGCGAGCAGTACTTC; cdr3_aa: CASSKDGREALGEQYF
clone_size: few; d_call: TRBD1; j_call: TRBJ1-1; v_call: TRBV29-1; cdr3_nt: TGCAGCGCCTTGGGACAGAAGAACACTGAAGCTTTCTTT; cdr3_aa: CSALGQKNTEAFF
clone_size: -; d_call: -; j_call: TRBJ1-2; v_call: TRBV30; cdr3_nt: TGTGCCTGGAGTCATGTGGGGGCTAAAGGCTATGGCTACACCTTC; cdr3_aa: CAWSHVGAKGYGYTF
clone_size: -; d_call: -; j_call: TRBJ1-2; v_call: TRBV6-6; cdr3_nt: TGTGCCAGCAGTCCGGAAGTCTGGGAGAGCTATGGCTACACCTTC; cdr3_aa: CASSPEVWESYGYTF
clone_size: -; d_call: -; j_call: TRBJ1-2; v_call: TRBV25-1; cdr3_nt: TGTGCCAGCAGTCGACAGAACTTCTATGGCTACACCTTC; cdr3_aa: CASSRQNFYGYTF
clone_size: -; d_call: TRBD1; j_call: TRBJ2-7; v_call: TRBV2; cdr3_nt: TGTGCCAGCAACACCAGGGGGTTGGCTTACGAGCAGTACTTC; cdr3_aa: CASNTRGLAYEQYF
clone_size: few; d_call: -; j_call: TRBJ2-7; v_call: TRBV18; cdr3_nt: TGTGCCAGCTCACCTTCTTCAGGGGACGAGCAGTACTTC; cdr3_aa: CASSPSSGDEQYF
clone_size: -; d_call: -; j_call: TRBJ2-7; v_call: TRBV28; cdr3_nt: TGTGCCAGCAGTTTCTCGACAGGCTACTACGAGCAGTACTTC; cdr3_aa: CASSFSTGYYEQYF
clone_size: few; d_call: -; j_call: TRBJ2-3; v_call: TRBV29-1; cdr3_nt: TGCAGCGTTGAAATCCCCCGACAGGGCACAGATACGCAGTATTTT; cdr3_aa: CSVEIPRQGTDTQYF
clone_size: -; d_call: -; j_call: TRBJ1-2; v_call: TRBV10-1; cdr3_nt: TGCGCCAGCAGTGAACGGCACAGAACGCGCTATGGCTACACCTTC; cdr3_aa: CASSERHRTRYGYTF
clone_size: -; d_call: -; j_call: TRBJ1-2; v_call: TRBV9; cdr3_nt: TGTGCCAGCAGCGTCAACAGGGGCTACACCTTC; cdr3_aa: CASSVNRGYTF
clone_size: once; d_call: -; j_call: TRBJ1-5; v_call: TRBV28; cdr3_nt: TGTGCCAGCAGTCCCCGCGGGGGGTCCCTTCAGCCCCAGCATTTT; cdr3_aa: CASSPRGGSLQPQHF
clone_size: -; d_call: TRBD1; j_call: TRBJ1-2; v_call: TRBV7-9; cdr3_nt: TGTGCCAGCAGCGCTGGACAGGGCTATGGCTACACCTTC; cdr3_aa: CASSAGQGYGYTF
clone_size: -; d_call: -; j_call: TRBJ1-5; v_call: TRBV6-5; cdr3_nt: TGTGCTACCGGTAGCAATCAGCCCCAGCATTTT; cdr3_aa: CATGSNQPQHF
clone_size: few; d_call: -; j_call: TRBJ1-5; v_call: TRBV29-1; cdr3_nt: TGCAGCGTTGCCGGTCCCAATCAGCCCCAGCATTTT; cdr3_aa: CSVAGPNQPQHF
clone_size: -; d_call: TRBD2; j_call: TRBJ2-5; v_call: TRBV29-1; cdr3_nt: TGCAGTGGCGGACTAGCGGGAGGCCAAGAGACCCAGTACTTC; cdr3_aa: CSGGLAGGQETQYF
clone_size: -; d_call: -; j_call: TRBJ2-1; v_call: TRBV2; cdr3_nt: TGTGCCAGCAGTGAATGGTTTAGCGTAAATGAGCAGTTCTTC; cdr3_aa: CASSEWFSVNEQFF
clone_size: -; d_call: TRBD2; j_call: TRBJ2-1; v_call: TRBV9; cdr3_nt: TGTGCCAGCAATAGCGGGGGAAGCGACAATGAGCAGTTCTTC; cdr3_aa: CASNSGGSDNEQFF